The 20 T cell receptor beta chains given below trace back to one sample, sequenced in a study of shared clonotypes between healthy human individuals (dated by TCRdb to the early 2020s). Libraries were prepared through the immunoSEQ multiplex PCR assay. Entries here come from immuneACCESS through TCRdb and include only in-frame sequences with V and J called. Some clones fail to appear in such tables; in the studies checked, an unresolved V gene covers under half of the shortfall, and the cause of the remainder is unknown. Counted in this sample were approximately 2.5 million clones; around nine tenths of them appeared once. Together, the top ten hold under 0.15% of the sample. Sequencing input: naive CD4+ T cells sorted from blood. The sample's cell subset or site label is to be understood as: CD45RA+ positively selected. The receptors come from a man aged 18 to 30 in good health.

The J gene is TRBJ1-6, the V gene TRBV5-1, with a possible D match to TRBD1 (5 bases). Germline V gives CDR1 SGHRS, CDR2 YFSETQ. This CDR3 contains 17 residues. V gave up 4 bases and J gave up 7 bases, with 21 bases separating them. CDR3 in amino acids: CASSTGYSTVGNSPLHF. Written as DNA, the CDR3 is TGCGCCAGCAGCACCGGATATTCGACAGTTGGGAATTCACCCCTCCACTTT.

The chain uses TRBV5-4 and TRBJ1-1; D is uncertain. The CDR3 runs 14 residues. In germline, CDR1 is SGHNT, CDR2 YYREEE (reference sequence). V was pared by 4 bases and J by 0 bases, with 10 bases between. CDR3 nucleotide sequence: TGTGCCAGCAGCGTATCACTCATGAACACTGAAGCTTTCTTT. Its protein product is CASSVSLMNTEAFF.

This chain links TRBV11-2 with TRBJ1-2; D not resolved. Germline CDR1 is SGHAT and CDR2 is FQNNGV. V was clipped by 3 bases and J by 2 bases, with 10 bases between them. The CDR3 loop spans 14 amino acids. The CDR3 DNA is TGTGCCAGCAGCTTTTCCCCGCAGAACTATGGCTACACCTTC. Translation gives CASSFSPQNYGYTF.

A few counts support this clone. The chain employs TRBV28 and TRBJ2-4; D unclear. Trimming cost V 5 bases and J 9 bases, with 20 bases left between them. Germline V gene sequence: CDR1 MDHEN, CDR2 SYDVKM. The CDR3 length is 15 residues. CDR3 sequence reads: CASSPNRIWMGIQYF. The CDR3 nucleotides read TGTGCCAGCAGTCCCAATCGTATATGGATGGGCATTCAGTACTTC. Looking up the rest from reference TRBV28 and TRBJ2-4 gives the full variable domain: DVKVTQSSRYLVKRTGEKVFLECVQDMDHENMFWYRQDPGLGLRLIYFSYDVKMKEKGDIPEGYSVSREKKERFSLILESASTNQTSMYLCASSPNRIWMGIQYFGAGTRLSVL.

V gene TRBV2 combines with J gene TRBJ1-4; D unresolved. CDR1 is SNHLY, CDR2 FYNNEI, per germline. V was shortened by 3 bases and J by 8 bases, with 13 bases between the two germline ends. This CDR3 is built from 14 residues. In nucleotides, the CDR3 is TGTGCCAGCAGTGAGGGGTGGGTGAAGGAAAAACTGTTTTTT. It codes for CASSEGWVKEKLFF.

CDR3 DNA: TGTGCCAGCAGTCCTACTCCGGGGTTTGAAGATACGCAGTATTTT. It specifies CASSPTPGFEDTQYF. The chain links TRBV6-6 to TRBJ2-3; the D gene is possibly TRBD2 (5 bases). V dropped 5 bases and J dropped 5 bases, with 17 bases sitting between them. The CDR3 extends over 15 amino acids. Looked up from germline, CDR1 is MNHNY and CDR2 is SVGAGI (reference sequence).

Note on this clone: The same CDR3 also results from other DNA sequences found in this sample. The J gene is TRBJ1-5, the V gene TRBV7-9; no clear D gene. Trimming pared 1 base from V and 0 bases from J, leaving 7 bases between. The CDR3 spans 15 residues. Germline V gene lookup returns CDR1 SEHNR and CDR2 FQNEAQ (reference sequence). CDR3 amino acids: CASSLDGYSNQPQHF. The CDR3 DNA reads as TGTGCCAGCAGCTTAGACGGCTATAGCAATCAGCCCCAGCATTTT.

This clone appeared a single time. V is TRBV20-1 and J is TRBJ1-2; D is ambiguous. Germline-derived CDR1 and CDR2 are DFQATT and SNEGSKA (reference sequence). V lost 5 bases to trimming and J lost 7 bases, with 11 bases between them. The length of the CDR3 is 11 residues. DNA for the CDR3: TGCAGTGCTGTCCGTGCGGGTGGCTACACCTTC. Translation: CSAVRAGGYTF.

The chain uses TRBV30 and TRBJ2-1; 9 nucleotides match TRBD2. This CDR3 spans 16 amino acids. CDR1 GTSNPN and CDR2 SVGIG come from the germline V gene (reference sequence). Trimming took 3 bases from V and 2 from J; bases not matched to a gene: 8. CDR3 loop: CAWSPGSSGAYNEQFF. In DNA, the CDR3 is TGTGCCTGGAGCCCCGGGTCTAGCGGGGCCTACAATGAGCAGTTCTTC.

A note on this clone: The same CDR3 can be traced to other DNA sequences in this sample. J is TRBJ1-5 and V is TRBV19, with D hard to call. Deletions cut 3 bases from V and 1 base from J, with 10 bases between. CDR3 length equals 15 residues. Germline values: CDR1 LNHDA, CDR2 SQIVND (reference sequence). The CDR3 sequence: CASSIEGVSNQPQHF. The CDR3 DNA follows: TGTGCCAGTAGTATTGAAGGAGTGAGCAATCAGCCCCAGCATTTT.

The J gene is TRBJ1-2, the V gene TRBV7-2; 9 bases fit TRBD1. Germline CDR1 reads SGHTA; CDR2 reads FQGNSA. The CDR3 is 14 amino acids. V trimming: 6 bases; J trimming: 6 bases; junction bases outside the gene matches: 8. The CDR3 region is CASSRTGTGNGYTF. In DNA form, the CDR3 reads TGTGCCAGCAGTCGTACCGGGACAGGGAATGGCTACACCTTC.

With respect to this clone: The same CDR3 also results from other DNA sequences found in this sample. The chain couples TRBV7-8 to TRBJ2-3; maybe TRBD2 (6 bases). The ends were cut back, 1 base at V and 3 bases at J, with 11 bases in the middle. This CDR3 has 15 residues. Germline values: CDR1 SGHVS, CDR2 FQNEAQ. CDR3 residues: CASSLVGGRTDTQYF. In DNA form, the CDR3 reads TGTGCCAGCAGCTTAGTCGGGGGACGTACAGATACGCAGTATTTT.

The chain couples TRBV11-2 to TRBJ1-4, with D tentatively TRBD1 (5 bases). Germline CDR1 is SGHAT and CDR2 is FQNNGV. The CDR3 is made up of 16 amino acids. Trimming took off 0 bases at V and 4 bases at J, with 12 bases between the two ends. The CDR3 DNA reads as TGTGCCAGCAGCTTAGATGCGTCAGGGAGTAATGAAAAACTGTTTTTT. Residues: CASSLDASGSNEKLFF.

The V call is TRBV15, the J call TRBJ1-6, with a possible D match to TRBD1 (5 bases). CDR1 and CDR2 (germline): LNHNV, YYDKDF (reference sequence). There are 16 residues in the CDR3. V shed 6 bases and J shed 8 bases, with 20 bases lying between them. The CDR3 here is CATRGGQGRGDSPLHF. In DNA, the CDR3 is TGTGCCACCAGGGGGGGTCAAGGCCGCGGGGATTCACCCCTCCACTTT.

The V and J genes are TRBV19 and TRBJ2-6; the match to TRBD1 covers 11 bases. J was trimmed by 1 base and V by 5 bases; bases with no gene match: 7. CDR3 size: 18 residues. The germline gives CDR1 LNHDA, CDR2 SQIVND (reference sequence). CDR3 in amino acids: CASSVQGQGGSGANVLTF. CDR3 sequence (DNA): TGTGCCAGTAGTGTTCAGGGACAGGGGGGGTCTGGGGCCAACGTCCTGACTTTC.

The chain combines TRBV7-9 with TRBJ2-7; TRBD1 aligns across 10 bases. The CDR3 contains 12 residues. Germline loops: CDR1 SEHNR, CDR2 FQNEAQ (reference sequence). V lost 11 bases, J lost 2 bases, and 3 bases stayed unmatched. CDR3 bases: TGTGCCGTCGACAGGGGGCCCTACGAGCAGTACTTC. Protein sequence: CAVDRGPYEQYF.

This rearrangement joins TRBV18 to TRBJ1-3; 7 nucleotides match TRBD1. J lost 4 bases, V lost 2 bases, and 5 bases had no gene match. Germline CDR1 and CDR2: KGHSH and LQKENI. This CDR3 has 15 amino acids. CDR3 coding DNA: TGTGCCAGCTCACCAACGGGACAGACAGGAAACACCATATATTTT. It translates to CASSPTGQTGNTIYF.

CDR3 sequence (DNA): TGTGCCAGCAGCCAACTAGCGGCAAGCACAGATACGCAGTATTTT. It codes for CASSQLAASTDTQYF. The J gene is TRBJ2-3, the V gene TRBV7-2, with 8 positions matching TRBD2. V shed 5 bases and J 0 bases; nucleotides not matched to a gene: 4. Germline V gene data show CDR1 as SGHTA and CDR2 as FQGNSA. The CDR3 runs to 15 residues.

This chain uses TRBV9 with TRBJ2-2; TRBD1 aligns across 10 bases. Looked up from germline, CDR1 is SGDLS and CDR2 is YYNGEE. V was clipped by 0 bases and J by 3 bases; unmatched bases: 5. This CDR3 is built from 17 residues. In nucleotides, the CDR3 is TGTGCCAGCAGCGTAGCTACGGGGACAGGGGACACCGGGGAGCTGTTTTTT. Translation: CASSVATGTGDTGELFF.

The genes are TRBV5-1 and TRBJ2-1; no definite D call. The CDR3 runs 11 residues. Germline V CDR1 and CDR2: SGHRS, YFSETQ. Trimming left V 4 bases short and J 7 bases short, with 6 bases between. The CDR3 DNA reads TGCGCCAGCAGCAGGTTGAATGAGCAGTTCTTC. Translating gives CASSRLNEQFF.